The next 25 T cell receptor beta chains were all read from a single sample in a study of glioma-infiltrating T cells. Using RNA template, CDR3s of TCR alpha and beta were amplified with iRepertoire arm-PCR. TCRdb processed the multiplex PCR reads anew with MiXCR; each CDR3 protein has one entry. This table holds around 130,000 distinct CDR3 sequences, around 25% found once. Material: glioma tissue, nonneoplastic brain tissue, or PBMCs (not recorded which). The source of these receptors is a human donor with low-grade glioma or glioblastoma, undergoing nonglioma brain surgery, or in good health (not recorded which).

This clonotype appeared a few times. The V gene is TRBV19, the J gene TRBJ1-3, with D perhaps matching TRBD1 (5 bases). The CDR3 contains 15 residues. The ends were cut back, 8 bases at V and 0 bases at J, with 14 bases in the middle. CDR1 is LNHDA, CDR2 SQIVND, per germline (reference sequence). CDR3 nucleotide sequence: TGTGCCAGTTTTGATCGCGGGGGCTCTGGAAACACCATATATTTT. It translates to CASFDRGGSGNTIYF. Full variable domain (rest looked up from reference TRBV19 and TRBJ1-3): DGGITQSPKYLFRKEGQNVTLSCEQNLNHDAMYWYRQDPGQGLRLIYYSQIVNDFQKGDIAEGYSVSREKKESFPLTVTSAQKNPTAFYLCASFDRGGSGNTIYFGEGSWLTVV.

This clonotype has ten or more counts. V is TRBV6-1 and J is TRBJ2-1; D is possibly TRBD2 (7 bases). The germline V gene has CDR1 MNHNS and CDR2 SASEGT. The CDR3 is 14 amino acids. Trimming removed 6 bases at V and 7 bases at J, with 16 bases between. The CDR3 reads CASSPGGLVNEQFF. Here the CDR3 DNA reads TGTGCCAGCAGCCCGGGGGGCCTAGTAAATGAGCAGTTCTTC.

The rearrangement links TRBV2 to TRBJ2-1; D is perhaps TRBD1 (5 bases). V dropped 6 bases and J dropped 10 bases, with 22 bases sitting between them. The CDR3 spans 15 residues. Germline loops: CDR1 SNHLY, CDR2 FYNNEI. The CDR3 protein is CASSLGHGASYEQFF. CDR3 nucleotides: TGTGCCAGCAGCTTAGGACATGGGGCCTCCTACGAGCAGTTCTTC. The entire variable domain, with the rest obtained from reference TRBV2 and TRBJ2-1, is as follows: EPEVTQTPSHQVTQMGQEVILRCVPISNHLYFYWYRQILGQKVEFLVSFYNNEISEKSEIFDDQFSVERPDGSNFTLKIRSTKLEDSAMYFCASSLGHGASYEQFFGPGTRLTVL.

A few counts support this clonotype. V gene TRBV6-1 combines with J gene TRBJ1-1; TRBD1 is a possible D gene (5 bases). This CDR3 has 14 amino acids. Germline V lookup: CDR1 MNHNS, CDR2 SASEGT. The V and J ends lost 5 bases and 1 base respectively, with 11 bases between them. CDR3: CASSNLGGNTEAFF. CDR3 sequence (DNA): TGTGCCAGCAGTAACCTTGGGGGGAACACTGAAGCTTTCTTT.

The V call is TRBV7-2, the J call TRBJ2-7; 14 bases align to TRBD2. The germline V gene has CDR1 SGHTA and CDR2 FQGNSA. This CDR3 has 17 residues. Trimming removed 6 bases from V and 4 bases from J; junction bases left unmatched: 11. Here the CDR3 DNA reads TGTGCCAGCAGGTTCAGACCGGGACTAGCGGGGGATTACGAGCAGTACGTC. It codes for CASRFRPGLAGDYEQYV.

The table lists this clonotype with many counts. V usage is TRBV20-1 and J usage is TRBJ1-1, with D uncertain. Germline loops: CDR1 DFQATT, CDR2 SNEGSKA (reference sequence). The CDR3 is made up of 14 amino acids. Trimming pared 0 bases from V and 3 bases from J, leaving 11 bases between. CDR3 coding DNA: TGCAGTGCTAGAGATGTTCAGAGAGACACTGAAGCTTTCTTT. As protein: CSARDVQRDTEAFF.

The CDR3 DNA follows: TGTGCCAGCAGCCAAGAGCTCCGACTAGCGACAAGCACAGATACGCAGTATTTT. Translation: CASSQELRLATSTDTQYF. The rearrangement links TRBV14 to TRBJ2-3; 8 positions agree with TRBD2. Germline CDR1 and CDR2: SGHDN and FVKESK. With 0 bases clipped from V and 0 bases from J, the junction kept 8 bases outside the gene matches. The CDR3 extends over 18 amino acids.

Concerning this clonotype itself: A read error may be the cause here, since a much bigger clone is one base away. The CDR3 protein is CASSRRGQTKETKYF. The CDR3 nucleotides are TGTGCCAGCAGCCGGAGGGGACAGACGAAAGAGACCAAGTACTTC. The chain joins TRBV28 to TRBJ2-5, with D possibly TRBD1 on 7 matching bases. The CDR3 consists of 15 residues. Germline-derived CDR1 and CDR2 are MDHEN and SYDVKM.

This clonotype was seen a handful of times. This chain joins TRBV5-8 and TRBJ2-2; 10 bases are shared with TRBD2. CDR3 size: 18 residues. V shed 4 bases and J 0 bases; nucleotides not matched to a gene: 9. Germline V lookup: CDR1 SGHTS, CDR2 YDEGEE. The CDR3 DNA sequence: TGTGCCAGCAGCGCTCGAGGGGGACTAGCGACGAACACCGGGGAGCTGTTTTTT. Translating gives CASSARGGLATNTGELFF.

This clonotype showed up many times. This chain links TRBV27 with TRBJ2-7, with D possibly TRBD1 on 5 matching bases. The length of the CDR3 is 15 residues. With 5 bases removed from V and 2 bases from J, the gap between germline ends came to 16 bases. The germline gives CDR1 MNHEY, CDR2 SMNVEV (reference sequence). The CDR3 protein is CASSMGLHGPYEQYV. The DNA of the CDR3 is TGTGCCAGCAGTATGGGGCTCCACGGCCCCTACGAGCAGTACGTC.

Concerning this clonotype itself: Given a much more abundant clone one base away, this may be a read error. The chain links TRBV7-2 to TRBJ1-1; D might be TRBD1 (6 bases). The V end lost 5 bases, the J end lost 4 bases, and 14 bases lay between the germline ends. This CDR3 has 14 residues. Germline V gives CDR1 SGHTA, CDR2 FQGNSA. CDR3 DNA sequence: TGTGCCAGCAGCGGACAGAACGTTGCCACTGAAGCTTTCTTT. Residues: CASSGQNVATEAFF.

In nucleotides, the CDR3 is TGTGCCAGCTCACCACCGACAGGGGCAGGCGAGCAGTACGTC. Protein sequence: CASSPPTGAGEQYV. The chain employs TRBV18 and TRBJ2-7, with 8 bases matching TRBD1. The CDR3 consists of 14 residues. Germline V gives CDR1 KGHSH, CDR2 LQKENI. V trimming: 0 bases; J trimming: 6 bases; junction bases outside the gene matches: 4.

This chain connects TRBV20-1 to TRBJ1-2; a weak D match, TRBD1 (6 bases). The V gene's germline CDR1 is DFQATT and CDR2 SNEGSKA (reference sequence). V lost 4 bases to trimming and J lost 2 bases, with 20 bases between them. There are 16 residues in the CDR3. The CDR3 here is CSATERGPTGNYGYTF. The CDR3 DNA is TGCAGTGCTACAGAGAGAGGGCCCACAGGGAACTATGGCTACACCTTC.

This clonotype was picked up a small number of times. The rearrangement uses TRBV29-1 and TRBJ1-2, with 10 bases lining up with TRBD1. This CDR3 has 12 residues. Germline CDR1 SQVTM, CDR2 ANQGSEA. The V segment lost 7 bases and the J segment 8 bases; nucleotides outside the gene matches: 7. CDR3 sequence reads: CSGGQGLSGYTF. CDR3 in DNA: TGCAGCGGGGGACAGGGGCTGTCCGGCTACACCTTC.

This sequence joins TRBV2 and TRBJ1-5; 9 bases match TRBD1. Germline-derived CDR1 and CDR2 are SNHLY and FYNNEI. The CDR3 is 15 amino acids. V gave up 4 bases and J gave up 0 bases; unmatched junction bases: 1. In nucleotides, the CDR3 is TGTGCCAGCAGTGGGACAGGGGTTAGCAATCAGCCCCAGCATTTT. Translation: CASSGTGVSNQPQHF.

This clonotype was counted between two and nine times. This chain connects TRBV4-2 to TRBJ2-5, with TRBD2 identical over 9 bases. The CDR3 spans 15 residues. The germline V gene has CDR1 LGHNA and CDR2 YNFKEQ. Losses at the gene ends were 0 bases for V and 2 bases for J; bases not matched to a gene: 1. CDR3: CASSQDLAGQETQYF. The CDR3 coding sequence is TGTGCCAGCAGCCAAGATCTAGCGGGGCAAGAGACCCAGTACTTC.

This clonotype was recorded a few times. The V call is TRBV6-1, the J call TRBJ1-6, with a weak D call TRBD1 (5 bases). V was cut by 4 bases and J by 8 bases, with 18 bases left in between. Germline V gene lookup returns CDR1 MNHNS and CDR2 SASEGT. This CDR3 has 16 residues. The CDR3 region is CASSGSPGRGYSPLHF. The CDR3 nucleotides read TGTGCCAGCAGTGGATCTCCAGGACGGGGGTATTCACCCCTCCACTTT.

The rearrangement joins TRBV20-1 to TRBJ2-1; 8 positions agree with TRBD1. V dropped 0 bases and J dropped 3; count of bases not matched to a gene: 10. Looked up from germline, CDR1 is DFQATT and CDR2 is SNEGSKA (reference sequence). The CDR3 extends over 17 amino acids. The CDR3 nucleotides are TGCAGTGCTAGAGAAGGGACAGGCGCCAAAATCTACAATGAGCAGTTCTTC. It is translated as CSAREGTGAKIYNEQFF.

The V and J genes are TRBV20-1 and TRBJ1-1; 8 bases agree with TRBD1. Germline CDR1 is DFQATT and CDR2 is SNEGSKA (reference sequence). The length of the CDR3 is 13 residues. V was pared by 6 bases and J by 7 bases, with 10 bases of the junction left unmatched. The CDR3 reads CSAPRQGRIEAFF. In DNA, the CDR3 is TGCAGTGCCCCCAGACAGGGGAGGATTGAAGCTTTCTTT.

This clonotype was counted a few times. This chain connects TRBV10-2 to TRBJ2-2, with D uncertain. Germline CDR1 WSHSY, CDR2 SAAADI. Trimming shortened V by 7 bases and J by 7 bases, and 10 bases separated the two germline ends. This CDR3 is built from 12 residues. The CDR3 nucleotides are TGCGCCAGCACAAGGAGCTACGGGGAGCTGTTTTTT. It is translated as CASTRSYGELFF.

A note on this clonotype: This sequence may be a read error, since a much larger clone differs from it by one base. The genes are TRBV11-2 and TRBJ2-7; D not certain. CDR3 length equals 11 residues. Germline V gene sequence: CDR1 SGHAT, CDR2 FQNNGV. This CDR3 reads CASSPRYEQFV. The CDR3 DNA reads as TGTGCCAGCAGCCCCCGCTACGAGCAGTTCGTC.

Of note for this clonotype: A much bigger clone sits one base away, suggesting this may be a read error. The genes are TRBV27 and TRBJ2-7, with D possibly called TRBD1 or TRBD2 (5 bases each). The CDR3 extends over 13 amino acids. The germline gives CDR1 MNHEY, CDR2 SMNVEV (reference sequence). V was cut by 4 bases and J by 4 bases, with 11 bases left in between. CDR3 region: CASSSGREYEQYV. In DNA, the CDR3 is TGTGCCAGCAGTTCAGGCAGGGAGTACGAGCAGTACGTC.

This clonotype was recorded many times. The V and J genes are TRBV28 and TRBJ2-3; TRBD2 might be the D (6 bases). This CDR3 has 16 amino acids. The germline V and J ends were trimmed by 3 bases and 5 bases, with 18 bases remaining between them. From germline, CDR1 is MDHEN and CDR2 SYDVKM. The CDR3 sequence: CASSFLRGTRGDTQYF. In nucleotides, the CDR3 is TGTGCCAGCAGTTTTTTGAGGGGCACGCGGGGAGATACGCAGTATTTT.

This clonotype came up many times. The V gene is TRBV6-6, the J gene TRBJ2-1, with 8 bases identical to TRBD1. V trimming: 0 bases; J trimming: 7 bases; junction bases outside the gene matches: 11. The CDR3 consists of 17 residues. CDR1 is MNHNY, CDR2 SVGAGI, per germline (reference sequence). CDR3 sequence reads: CASSYSILSGQGNEQFF. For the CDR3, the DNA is TGTGCCAGCAGTTACTCGATATTGTCAGGACAGGGTAATGAGCAGTTCTTC.

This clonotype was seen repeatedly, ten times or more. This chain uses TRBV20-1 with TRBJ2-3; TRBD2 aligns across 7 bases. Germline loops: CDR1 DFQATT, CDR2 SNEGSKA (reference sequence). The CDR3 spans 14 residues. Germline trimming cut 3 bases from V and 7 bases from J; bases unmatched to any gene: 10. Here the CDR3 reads CSASRDYSAHTQYF. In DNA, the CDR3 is TGCAGTGCTAGCCGGGACTACAGCGCCCATACGCAGTATTTT.